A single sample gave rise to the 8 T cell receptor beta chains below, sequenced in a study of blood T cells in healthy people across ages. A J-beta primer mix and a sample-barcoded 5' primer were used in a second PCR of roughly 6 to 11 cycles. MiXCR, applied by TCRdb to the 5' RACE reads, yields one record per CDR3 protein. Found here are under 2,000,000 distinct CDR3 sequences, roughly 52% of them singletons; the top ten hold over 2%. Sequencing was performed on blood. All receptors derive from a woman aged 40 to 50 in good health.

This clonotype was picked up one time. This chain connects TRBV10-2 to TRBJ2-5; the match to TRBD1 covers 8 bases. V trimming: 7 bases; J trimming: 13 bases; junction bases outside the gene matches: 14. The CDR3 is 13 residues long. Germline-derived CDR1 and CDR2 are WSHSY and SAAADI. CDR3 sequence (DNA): TGCGCCAGCATGGGAGACAGGGGACTTGCACGGTACTTC. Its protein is CASMGDRGLARYF.

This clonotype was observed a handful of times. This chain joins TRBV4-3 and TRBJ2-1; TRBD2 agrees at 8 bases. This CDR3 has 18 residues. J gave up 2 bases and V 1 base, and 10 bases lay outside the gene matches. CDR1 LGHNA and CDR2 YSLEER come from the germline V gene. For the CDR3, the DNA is TGCGCCAGCAGCCAAGTGGTGGGCGGGGGGACACCCTACAATGAGCAGTTCTTC. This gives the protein CASSQVVGGGTPYNEQFF.

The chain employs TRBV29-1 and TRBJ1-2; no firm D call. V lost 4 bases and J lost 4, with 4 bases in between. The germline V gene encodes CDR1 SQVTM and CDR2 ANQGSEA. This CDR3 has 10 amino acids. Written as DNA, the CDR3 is TGCAGCGTTGCCAGCTATGGCTACACCTTC. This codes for CSVASYGYTF.

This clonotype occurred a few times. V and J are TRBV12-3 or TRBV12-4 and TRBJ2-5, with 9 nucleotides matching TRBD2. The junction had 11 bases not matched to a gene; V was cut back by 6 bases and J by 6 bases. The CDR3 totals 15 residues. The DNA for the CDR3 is TGTGCCAGCAGCTCCGCGAGCGGGGGGACGCAGACCCAGTACTTC. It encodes CASSSASGGTQTQYF.

The DNA for the CDR3 is TGTGCCAGCAGGGTGGGGGGCCGAGCTTACGAGCAGTACTTC. Residues: CASRVGGRAYEQYF. V is TRBV6-6 and J is TRBJ2-7; perhaps D is TRBD1 or TRBD2 (6 bases each). The V gene lost 6 bases and the J gene lost 4 bases, with 16 bases spanning the gap. Germline CDR1 is MNHNY and CDR2 is SVGAGI (reference sequence). The CDR3 consists of 14 residues.

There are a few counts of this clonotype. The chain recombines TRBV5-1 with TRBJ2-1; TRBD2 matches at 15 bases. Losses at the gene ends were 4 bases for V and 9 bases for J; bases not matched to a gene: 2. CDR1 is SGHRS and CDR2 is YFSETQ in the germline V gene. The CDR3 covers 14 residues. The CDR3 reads CASSAGLAGGEQFF. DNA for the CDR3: TGCGCCAGCAGCGCGGGACTAGCGGGGGGTGAGCAGTTCTTC.

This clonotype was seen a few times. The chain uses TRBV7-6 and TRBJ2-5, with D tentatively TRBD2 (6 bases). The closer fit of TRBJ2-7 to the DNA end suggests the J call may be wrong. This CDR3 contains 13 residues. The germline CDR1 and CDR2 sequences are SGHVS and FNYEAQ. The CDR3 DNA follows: TGTGCCAGCAGCCCTCAGGAGGGCAGCGAGCAGTACTTC. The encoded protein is CASSPQEGSEQYF.

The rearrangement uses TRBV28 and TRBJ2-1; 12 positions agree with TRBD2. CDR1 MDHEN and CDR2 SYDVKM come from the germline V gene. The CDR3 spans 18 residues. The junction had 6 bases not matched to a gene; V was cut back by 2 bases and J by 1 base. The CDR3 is CASSLVGLAGKSYNEQFF. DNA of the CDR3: TGTGCCAGCAGTTTAGTCGGACTAGCGGGAAAGTCCTACAATGAGCAGTTCTTC.